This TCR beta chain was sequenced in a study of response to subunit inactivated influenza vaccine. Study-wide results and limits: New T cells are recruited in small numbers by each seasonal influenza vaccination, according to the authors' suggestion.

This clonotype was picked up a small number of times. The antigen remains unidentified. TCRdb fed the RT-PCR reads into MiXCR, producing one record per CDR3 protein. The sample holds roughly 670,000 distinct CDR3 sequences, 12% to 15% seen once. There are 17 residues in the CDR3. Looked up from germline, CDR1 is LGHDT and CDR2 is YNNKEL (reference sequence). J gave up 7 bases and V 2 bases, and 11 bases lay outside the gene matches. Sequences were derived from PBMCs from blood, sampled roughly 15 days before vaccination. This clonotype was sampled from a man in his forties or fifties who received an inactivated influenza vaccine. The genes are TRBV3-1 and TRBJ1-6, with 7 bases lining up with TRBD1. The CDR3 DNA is TGTGCCAGCAGCCAATTACTCCAACAGGGGAGCAATTCACCCCTCCACTTT. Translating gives CASSQLLQQGSNSPLHF.